This TCR beta chain was captured in a study of cytomegalovirus exposure and HLA in healthy donors (dated 2017 in TCRdb). Study-level background: An earlier analysis of about 560 of the donors reported 250 to 350 Gb of sequence data and 117 million unique TCR beta sequences obtained from about 179 million T cells. An early release that covered 500 to 800 HLA-typed donors contained about 300 gigabases of sequencing data and tens of millions of unique TCR sequences. Of the 300 to 450 genotyped donors, 70% to 90% were placed in the genetic ancestry cluster associated with self-reported Caucasian donors. The study was designed to test whether signatures of past pathogen exposure could be identified by cataloging public T cell receptors. The T cell repertoires of some 700 subjects were profiled by immunosequencing and related to cytomegalovirus serostatus. A separate validation cohort of roughly 130 different subjects was used in addition to the 666-subject first cohort. High-throughput TCR immunosequencing, statistical association of individual TCRs with disease status, and machine learning were combined to predict cytomegalovirus infection status. A later analysis re-examined previously published TCR beta repertoires from more than 650 donors and added high-resolution HLA genotyping to investigate patterns of TCR occurrence. In the later analysis, no new phenotypic data were used to find candidate immune exposures; instead, reliance was placed on TCR beta sequences and their occurrence across donors. In an earlier analysis of 587 of the donors, high-throughput TCR beta sequencing was used to judge whether each TCR beta V gene segment behaved as functional or pseudogenic. Donor age, sex, ethnicity and CMV serostatus were compiled together with the repertoire data. Genome-wide SNP genotypes for about 65% of the 666 donors were used in a later genetic analysis, which treated that subset as a discovery cohort. All discovery cohort repertoires had been generated using a single sequencing platform. HLA typing included class I and class II loci at four-digit resolution. The number of donors typed differed by locus, with 629-630 for A, B, C, DRB1 and DQB1, roughly 520 for DQA1, approximately 580 for DPA1, and some 440 for DPB1. Because of strong linkage in the cohort, 4 to 6 DR-DQ haplotypes were treated as single units for association and clustering. On average, roughly 200,000 unique TCR beta nucleotide sequences were sequenced per donor among fewer than 500 genotyped donors of the cohort, with around 19% of those sequences being non-productive. What the authors observed across the whole study: This cohort had only TCR beta chains sequenced, and the lack of alpha or paired-chain data limited which features could be detected. In both the original and validation cohorts, the classifier was reported to diagnose cytomegalovirus status with high specificity and sensitivity. A later analysis found that TCR association rates varied across HLA loci, with DRB1 alleles showing the most associated TCRs and HLA-C alleles the fewest. In a later genetic analysis, fewer N-insertions in productive TCRs were reported among donors in an Asian-associated ancestry cluster than the approximately 670-donor mean. In vitro tests confirmed that a few of the cytomegalovirus-associated TCR beta chains recognize cytomegalovirus antigens. According to a later analysis, parvovirus B19, influenza, CMV and Epstein-Barr virus appeared linked to several top co-occurrence clusters. Presence/absence analyses assumed roughly uniform sequencing depth across donors, an assumption that may not hold. CMV serostatus was the only immune exposure information available for the cohort. Assigning TCR associations to individual alleles was difficult when HLA alleles, especially DR and DQ, strongly co-occurred. A cluster of highly shared sequence variants was judged likely to be a technical artifact of the sequencing pipeline. In a later analysis, about 16,000 TCR beta sequences were associated with specific HLA alleles at a false discovery rate of 0.05. In an earlier analysis of some 550 of the donors, most TCR beta V segments were observed in productive rearrangements about 87% or about 30% of the time, broadly matching IMGT annotations. The study gave a list of roughly 150 TCR beta chains associated with cytomegalovirus. Most TCR sequences were seen in very few donors, while some public TCRs were found in many individuals. It was suggested by the authors that the approach could potentially be generalized to other disease states and immunological phenotypes. Most CMV-associated TCR beta chains appeared to be HLA-restricted in a later analysis, and the HLA associations seemed to be driven largely by CMV exposure. Because counts were too low, roughly 18 rarely observed V segments, including chromosome 9 orphons, were left out of the earlier analysis of 500 to 750 of the donors. A later analysis found that HLA-associated TCR beta chains were more clonally expanded and had lower generation probabilities than equally common non-associated chains. A further reported finding was that TCR beta sequences accurately predicted the HLA-A and HLA-B alleles for most subjects in the first cohort. Some IMGT-functional V segments, including TRBV6-2 and TRBV6-3, could not be told apart with the 87-base-pair reads, so those segments were excluded. In a later genetic analysis, a missense DCLRE1C variant was associated with V-gene and J-gene trimming of TCR beta chains, and the association was replicated in an independent cohort. Linkage disequilibrium might explain the correlated functional status among segregating V segments, but an unknown experimental factor could not be ruled out. HLA typing was unavailable for some donors at each locus, so association tests used only the typed subset.

CDR1 and CDR2 are drawn from the germline V gene (reference sequence): GTSNPN, SVGIG. The V end gives up 0 bases and the J end 5 bases, leaving 4 bases in the junction not matched to a gene. The CDR3 has 14 amino acids, counting the end cysteine and phenylalanine. The kept DNA is CDR3 alone, 42 bases in frame from the first base. Library generation was performed with the immunoSEQ multiplex PCR assay. The multiplex PCR relied on a mix of 60 forward primers for TCR Vbeta segments and 13 reverse primers for TCR Jbeta segments. The CDR3 region of rearranged TCR beta genes was amplified from genomic DNA with a multiplex PCR assay. On the Illumina HiSeq System, the amplified TCR beta libraries were sequenced as 87-base-pair reads. The authors' analysis ran thus. In a later analysis, tens of millions of unique TCR beta chains were counted across the approximately 620 repertoires, and around 11 million of these chains were shared by at least two donors. Raw reads were error-corrected and collapsed into unique sequences with a nearest-neighbor algorithm that merged closely related sequences to remove PCR and sequencing errors. V, D and J gene segments were assigned by aligning CDR3 sequences to IMGT reference sequences. For a sequence to be retained, a match of at least six nucleotides was required to both a V gene segment and a J gene segment. Rearrangements were called productive when the CDR3 lacked stop codons and stayed in frame with V and J; all others were non-productive. Following IMGT convention, CDR3 was defined as the stretch from the second conserved V-encoded cysteine up to the conserved J-encoded phenylalanine. Sequences without an unambiguous match to a single V gene segment were excluded from the earlier analysis of several hundred of the donors. In an earlier analysis of 587 of the donors, V segments were called functional above 56.7% productive rearrangements and were called segregating when the between-donor standard deviation exceeded 5%. A statistical classification framework was built to diagnose cytomegalovirus status from the catalog of TCR beta chain sequences. In a later analysis, TCR nucleotide sequences were compared against IMGT/GENE-DB human TR gene sequences so that V and J genes could be assigned. The TCRdist pipeline was used in a later analysis to assign CDR3 sequences and most-parsimonious VDJ recombination scenarios. In a later analysis, every TCR beta chain was defined by the combination of its CDR3 amino acid sequence and its V-gene family, and reads without a unique V-gene family were dropped. As a way to deal with suspected cross-contamination and a sequencing artifact, a later analysis dropped hundreds of nucleotide sequences that were highly shared and had low generation probability. For each public chain, a later analysis derived a clonal expansion index from normalized ranks of inferred template counts within each repertoire. In a later analysis, generation probabilities were computed with a VDJ recombination model fitted to out-of-frame rearrangements, and the resulting probabilities were checked against IGoR. In a later analysis, hypergeometric tests were used to score TCR-TCR, TCR-HLA and TCR-CMV co-occurrence, with a repertoire-size bias correction applied to TCR pairs. In a later analysis, false discovery rates were estimated by permuting HLA or CMV assignments 20 times. In a later analysis, co-occurring TCRs were grouped using DBSCAN, with TCRdist sequence similarity added in when clustering inside HLA-allele-positive subsets. Repertoires with fewer than 30,000 or more than 120,000 public chains, plus five repertoires with anomalous nucleotide sharing, were excluded from co-occurrence clustering. In its TCRdb copy, this immuneACCESS table keeps in-frame sequences only and misses some clones. Where compared with another copy, unresolved V genes explain less than half of these, and the others have no known cause. The DNA gave D and trimming, while V, J and clone size come from that table. The sample table contains 150,000 to 200,000 clones; only one count was recorded for 60% to 75% of them. Under 3% of the sample belongs to the ten largest clones.

As regards this clone: Its antigen has not been determined. Nothing much larger sits one base from this clone, and base qualities are not available.

The cohort comprised several hundred healthy bone marrow donors. All cohort members were sampled while nominally healthy, although unrecorded immune exposures were likely present. The donor tested CMV seropositive, placing the donor among the 290 or so seropositive members of the cohort. A peripheral blood sample was collected from each donor, and TCR beta sequencing was performed on peripheral blood mononuclear cells. Genomic DNA was extracted from the blood cell samples with the Qiagen DNeasy Blood Extraction Kit. The rearranged segments are TRBV30 and TRBJ2-3, with 8 bases aligning to TRBD2. Sequencing input: PBMCs. This receptor was taken from a woman aged 50 to 60 in good health and CMV-seropositive. At the DNA level, the sequence is TGTGCCTGGAGTGTACTCGGGGGGGGAGATACGCAGTATTTT. Its translation reads: CAWSVLGGGDTQYF.